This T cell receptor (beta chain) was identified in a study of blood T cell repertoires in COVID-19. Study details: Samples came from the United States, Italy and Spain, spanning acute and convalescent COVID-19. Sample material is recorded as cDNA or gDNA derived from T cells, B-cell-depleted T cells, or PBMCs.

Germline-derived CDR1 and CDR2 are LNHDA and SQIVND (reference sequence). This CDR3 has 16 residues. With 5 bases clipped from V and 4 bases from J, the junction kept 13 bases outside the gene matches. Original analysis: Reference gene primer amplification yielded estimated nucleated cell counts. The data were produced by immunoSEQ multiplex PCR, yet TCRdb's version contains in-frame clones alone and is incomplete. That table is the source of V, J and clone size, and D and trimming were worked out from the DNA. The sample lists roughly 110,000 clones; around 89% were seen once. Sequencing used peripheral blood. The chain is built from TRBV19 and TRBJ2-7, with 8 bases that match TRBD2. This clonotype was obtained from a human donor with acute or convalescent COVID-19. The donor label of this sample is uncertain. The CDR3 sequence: CASSPWVQRERYEQYF. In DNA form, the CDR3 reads TGTGCCAGTAGTCCCTGGGTTCAGCGGGAGCGGTACGAGCAGTACTTC.